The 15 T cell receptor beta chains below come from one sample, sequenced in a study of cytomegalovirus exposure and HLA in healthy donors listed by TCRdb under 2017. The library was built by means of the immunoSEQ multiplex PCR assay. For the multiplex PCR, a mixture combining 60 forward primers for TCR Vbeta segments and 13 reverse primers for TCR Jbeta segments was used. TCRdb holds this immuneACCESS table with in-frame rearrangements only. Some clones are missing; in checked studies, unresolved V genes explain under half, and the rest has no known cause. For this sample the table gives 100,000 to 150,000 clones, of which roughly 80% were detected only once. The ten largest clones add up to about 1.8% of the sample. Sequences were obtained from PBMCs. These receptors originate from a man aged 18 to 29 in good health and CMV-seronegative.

The CDR3 reads CASSLGASGGATDTQYF. The CDR3, as DNA: TGTGCCAGCAGCTTAGGGGCTAGCGGGGGGGCCACAGATACGCAGTATTTT. The chain is built from TRBV7-6 and TRBJ2-3; 12 bases align to TRBD2. Germline trimming cut 1 base from V and 2 bases from J; bases unmatched to any gene: 4. The V gene's germline CDR1 is SGHVS and CDR2 FNYEAQ. CDR3 size: 17 residues. Using reference TRBV7-6 and TRBJ2-3 for the parts outside the CDR3, the full variable domain is GAGVSQSPRYKVTKRGQDVALRCDPISGHVSLYWYRQALGQGPEFLTYFNYEAQQDKSGLPNDRFSAERPEGSISTLTIQRTEQRDSAMYRCASSLGASGGATDTQYFGPGTRLTVL.

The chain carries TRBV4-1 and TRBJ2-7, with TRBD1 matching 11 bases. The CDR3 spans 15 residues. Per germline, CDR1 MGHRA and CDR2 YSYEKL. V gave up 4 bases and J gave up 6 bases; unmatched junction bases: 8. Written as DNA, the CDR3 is TGCGCCAGCAGCCTAGGGACAGGGGGACCCAGCGAGCAGTACTTC. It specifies CASSLGTGGPSEQYF.

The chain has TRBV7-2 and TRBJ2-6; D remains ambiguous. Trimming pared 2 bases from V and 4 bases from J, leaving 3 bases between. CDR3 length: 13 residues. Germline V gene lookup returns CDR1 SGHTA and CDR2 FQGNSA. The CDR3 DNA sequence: TGTGCCAGCAGCTTACGGGGGGCCAACGTCCTGACTTTC. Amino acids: CASSLRGANVLTF.

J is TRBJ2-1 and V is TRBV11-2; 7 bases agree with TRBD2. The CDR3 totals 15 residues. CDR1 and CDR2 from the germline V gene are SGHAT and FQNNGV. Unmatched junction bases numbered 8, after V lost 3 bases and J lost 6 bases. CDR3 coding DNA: TGTGCCAGCAGCTTCGGGTTAGGGAGGGCCAATGAGCAGTTCTTC. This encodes CASSFGLGRANEQFF.

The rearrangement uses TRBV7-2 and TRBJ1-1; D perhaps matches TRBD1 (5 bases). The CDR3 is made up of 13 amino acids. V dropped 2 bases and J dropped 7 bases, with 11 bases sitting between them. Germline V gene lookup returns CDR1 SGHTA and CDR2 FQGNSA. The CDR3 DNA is TGTGCCAGCAGCTTAAAACGGGGGGATGAAGCTTTCTTT. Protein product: CASSLKRGDEAFF. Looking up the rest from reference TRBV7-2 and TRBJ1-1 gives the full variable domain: GAGVSQSPSNKVTEKGKDVELRCDPISGHTALYWYRQSLGQGLEFLIYFQGNSAPDKSGLPSDRFSAERTGGSVSTLTIQRTQQEDSAVYLCASSLKRGDEAFFGQGTRLTVV.

CDR3 region: CASSVGGGNEQFF. CDR3 sequence (DNA): TGTGCCAGCAGCGTAGGGGGGGGCAATGAGCAGTTCTTC. The chain recombines TRBV9 with TRBJ2-1; 7 bases align to TRBD2. Germline V gene lookup returns CDR1 SGDLS and CDR2 YYNGEE. Trimming took 0 bases from V and 6 from J; bases not matched to a gene: 0. The CDR3 loop spans 13 amino acids. The full variable domain, completed using reference TRBV9 and TRBJ2-1, is DSGVTQTPKHLITATGQRVTLRCSPRSGDLSVYWYQQSLDQGLQFLIQYYNGEERAKGNILERFSAQQFPDLHSELNLSSLELGDSALYFCASSVGGGNEQFFGPGTRLTVL.

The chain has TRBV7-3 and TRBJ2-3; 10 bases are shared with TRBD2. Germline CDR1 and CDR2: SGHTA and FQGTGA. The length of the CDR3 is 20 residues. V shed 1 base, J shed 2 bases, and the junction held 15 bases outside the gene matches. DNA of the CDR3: TGTGCCAGCAGCTTAATGAGCAGCGGGGGGGCGATTTCTCTCACAGATACGCAGTATTTT. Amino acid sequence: CASSLMSSGGAISLTDTQYF.

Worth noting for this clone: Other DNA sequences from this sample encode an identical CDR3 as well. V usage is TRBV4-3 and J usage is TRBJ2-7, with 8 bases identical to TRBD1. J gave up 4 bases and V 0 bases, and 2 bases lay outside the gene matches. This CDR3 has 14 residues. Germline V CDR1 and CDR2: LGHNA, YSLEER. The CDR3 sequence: CASSQDRGPYEQYF. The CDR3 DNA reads TGCGCCAGCAGCCAAGACAGGGGGCCTTACGAGCAGTACTTC.

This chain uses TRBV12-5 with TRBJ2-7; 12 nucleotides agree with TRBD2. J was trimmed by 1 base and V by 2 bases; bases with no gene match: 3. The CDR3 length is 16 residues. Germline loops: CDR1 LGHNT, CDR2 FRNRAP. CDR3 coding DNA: TGTGCTAGTGGTTTGCTAGCGGGGGGGCCTTCCTACGAGCAGTACTTC. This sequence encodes CASGLLAGGPSYEQYF. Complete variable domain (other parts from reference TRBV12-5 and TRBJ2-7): DARVTQTPRHKVTEMGQEVTMRCQPILGHNTVFWYRQTMMQGLELLAYFRNRAPLDDSGMPKDRFSAEMPDATLATLKIQPSEPRDSAVYFCASGLLAGGPSYEQYFGPGTRLTVT.

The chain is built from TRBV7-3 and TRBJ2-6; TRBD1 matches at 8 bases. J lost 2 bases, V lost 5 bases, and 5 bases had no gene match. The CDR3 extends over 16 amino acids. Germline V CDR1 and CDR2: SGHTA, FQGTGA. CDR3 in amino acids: CASSRGQGAGANVLTF. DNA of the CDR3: TGTGCCAGCAGCCGAGGACAGGGAGCTGGGGCCAACGTCCTGACTTTC.

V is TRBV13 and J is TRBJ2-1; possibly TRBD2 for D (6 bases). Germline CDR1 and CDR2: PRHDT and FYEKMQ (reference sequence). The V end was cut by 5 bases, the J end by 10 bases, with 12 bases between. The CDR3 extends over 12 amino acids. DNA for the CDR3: TGTGCCAGCAGCGAGGCGGCGGGGGAGCAGTTCTTC. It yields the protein CASSEAAGEQFF.

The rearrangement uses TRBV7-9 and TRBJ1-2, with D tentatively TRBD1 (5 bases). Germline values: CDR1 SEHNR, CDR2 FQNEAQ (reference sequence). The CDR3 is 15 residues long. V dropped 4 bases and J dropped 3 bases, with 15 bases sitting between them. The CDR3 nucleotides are TGTGCCAGCAGCTCTGAGCAGGGCGAAGACTATGGCTACACCTTC. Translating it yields CASSSEQGEDYGYTF. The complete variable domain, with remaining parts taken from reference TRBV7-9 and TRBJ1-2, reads DTGVSQNPRHKITKRGQNVTFRCDPISEHNRLYWYRQTLGQGPEFLTYFQNEAQLEKSRLLSDRFSAERPKGSFSTLEIQRTEQGDSAMYLCASSSEQGEDYGYTFGSGTRLTVV.

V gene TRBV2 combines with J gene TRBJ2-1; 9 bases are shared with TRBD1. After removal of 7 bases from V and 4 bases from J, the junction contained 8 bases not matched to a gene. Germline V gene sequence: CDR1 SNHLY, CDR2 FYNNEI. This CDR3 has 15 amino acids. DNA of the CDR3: TGTGCCAGCAAATCAGACAGGGGGGGTTACAATGAGCAGTTCTTC. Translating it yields CASKSDRGGYNEQFF.

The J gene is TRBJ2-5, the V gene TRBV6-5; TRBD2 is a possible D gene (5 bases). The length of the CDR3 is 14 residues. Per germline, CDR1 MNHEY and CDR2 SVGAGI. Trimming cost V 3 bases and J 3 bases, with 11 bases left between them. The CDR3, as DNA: TGTGCCAGCAGTTATTTGAGGGAAAAAGAGACCCAGTACTTC. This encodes CASSYLREKETQYF.

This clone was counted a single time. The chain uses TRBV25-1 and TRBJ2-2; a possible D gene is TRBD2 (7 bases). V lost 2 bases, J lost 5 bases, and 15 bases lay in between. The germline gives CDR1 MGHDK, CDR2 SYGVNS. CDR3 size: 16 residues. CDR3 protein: CASSEGEGEVTGELFF. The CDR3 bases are TGTGCCAGCAGTGAAGGGGAGGGGGAGGTTACCGGGGAGCTGTTTTTT.